Listed below are T cell receptor beta chains from one sample, sequenced in a study of T cells in localized non-small cell lung cancer. Profiled with immunoSEQ multiplex PCR; TCRdb holds only in-frame clones, not every one. The sample contains some 26,000 clones, 70% to 90% of which appear only once. Source: peripheral blood, taken before any cancer treatment. The source of these receptors is a woman aged 18-55 years with stage I lung adenocarcinoma. The CDR3 runs from the conserved cysteine through the conserved F or W. The order of the fields is CDR3 protein, CDR3 DNA, D gene, clone size, V gene, J gene. The D gene is left open where the match is weak. Only part of the rows carry a size: once, few, many, or a class if the clone is expanded.

CASSLVGNDYNEQFF	TGTGCCAGCAGCTTGGTTGGCAATGATTACAATGAGCAGTTCTTC	NA	NA	TRBV5-4	TRBJ2-1
CASSDGTDPHFTDTQYF	TGTGCCAGCAGCGACGGGACAGATCCCCATTTCACAGATACGCAGTATTTT	TRBD1	NA	TRBV9	TRBJ2-3
CASSLTPWAPRTSEQYF	TGTGCCAGCAGCTTAACCCCTTGGGCACCCCGGACGTCCGAGCAGTACTTC	NA	NA	TRBV11-3	TRBJ2-7
CAGHSASGANVLTF	TGTGCCGGTCACAGCGCTTCTGGGGCCAACGTCCTGACTTTC	NA	NA	TRBV30	TRBJ2-6
CASSSRPQGLTYNEQFF	TGCGCCAGCAGCTCCCGGCCACAGGGGTTGACCTACAATGAGCAGTTCTTC	TRBD1	once	TRBV5-1	TRBJ2-1
CSVGGFGQPQHF	TGCAGCGTTGGGGGTTTTGGACAGCCCCAGCATTTT	NA	once	TRBV29-1	TRBJ1-5
CASSLDKLAGGPRQETQYF	TGTGCCAGCAGCTTAGATAAACTAGCGGGAGGGCCGCGGCAAGAGACCCAGTACTTC	TRBD2	once	TRBV11-3	TRBJ2-5
CASSLLRGNTEAFF	TGTGCCAGCAGCTTATTGAGAGGGAACACTGAAGCTTTCTTT	NA	once	TRBV11-3	TRBJ1-1
CASSPGRTQPQHF	TGTGCCAGCAGCCCAGGACGGACACAGCCCCAGCATTTT	NA	NA	TRBV6-1	TRBJ1-5
CASSSQLQVVNTEAFF	TGTGCCAGCAGCTCACAGTTGCAGGTTGTGAACACTGAAGCTTTCTTT	NA	NA	TRBV5-6	TRBJ1-1
CASSYDSGTAYEQYF	TGCGCCAGCAGCTACGATAGCGGGACGGCCTACGAGCAGTACTTC	TRBD2	once	TRBV5-1	TRBJ2-7
CASSVEKATDTQYF	TGTGCCAGCAGCGTAGAAAAAGCGACAGATACGCAGTATTTT	NA	once	TRBV9	TRBJ2-3
CASSPRQGSTEAFF	TGTGCCAGCAGCCCTCGACAGGGGTCCACTGAAGCTTTCTTT	TRBD1	NA	TRBV11-2	TRBJ1-1
CASSHGRTYGYTF	TGTGCCAGCAGCCATGGACGGACCTATGGCTACACCTTC	NA	NA	TRBV14	TRBJ1-2
CASSDSGRAGNEQFF	TGTGCCAGTAGTGATAGCGGGAGGGCCGGGAATGAGCAGTTCTTC	TRBD2	NA	TRBV19	TRBJ2-1
CASSSQRGLNEQFF	TGTGCCAGCAGCTCACAGCGGGGACTGAATGAGCAGTTCTTC	TRBD2	NA	TRBV7-2	TRBJ2-1
CASSIGLAENTGELFF	TGTGCCAGCAGCATAGGACTAGCGGAAAACACCGGGGAGCTGTTTTTT	TRBD2	NA	TRBV9	TRBJ2-2
CASSVNSGRALTYNEQFF	TGTGCCAGCAGCGTCAATAGCGGGAGGGCCCTGACCTACAATGAGCAGTTCTTC	TRBD2	NA	TRBV5-5	TRBJ2-1
CASSEARGGSRNEQFF	TGTGCCAGCAGTGAAGCGCGAGGGGGCAGTCGCAATGAGCAGTTCTTC	TRBD1	NA	TRBV6-1	TRBJ2-1
CASSAGASGTDTQYF	TGTGCCAGCAGTGCGGGGGCTAGCGGCACAGATACGCAGTATTTT	NA	NA	TRBV2	TRBJ2-3
CASSLGGLAGVLEQFF	TGTGCCAGCAGCTTGGGGGGACTAGCGGGAGTCTTGGAGCAGTTCTTC	TRBD2	once	TRBV5-4	TRBJ2-1